This TCR beta chain appears in the sequencing data of a study of shared clonotypes between healthy human individuals. The overall study: Three CD4 naive, three CD4 memory, two CD8 naive and one CD8 memory plate were used per donor. Study-level points and caveats: When naive CD4 clonotypes were compared across a handful of donors, 4% to 6.5% were shared. Larger estimated richness was generally recorded for naive subsets relative to memory subsets.

Donors, without exception, were Caucasian adults residing in Nashville, Tennessee. Of note for this clone: Its target is not known.

Clones were sequenced by immunoSEQ multiplex PCR, and TCRdb holds only the in-frame ones, with some missing. The data hold some 1.5 million clones, with approximately 98% observed a single time. V lost 5 bases and J 0 bases, leaving 10 bases between the germline ends. Germline lookup yields CDR1 SEHNR and CDR2 FQNEAQ (reference sequence). The CDR3 spans 14 residues. Sequenced material: naive CD4+ T cells sorted from blood. As to subset: CD45RA+ positively selected. This clonotype was obtained from a young man in good health. The J gene is TRBJ1-1, the V gene TRBV7-9; the D is unclear. The CDR3 protein is CASSPTPMNTEAFF. The CDR3 bases are TGTGCCAGCAGCCCCACCCCGATGAACACTGAAGCTTTCTTT.